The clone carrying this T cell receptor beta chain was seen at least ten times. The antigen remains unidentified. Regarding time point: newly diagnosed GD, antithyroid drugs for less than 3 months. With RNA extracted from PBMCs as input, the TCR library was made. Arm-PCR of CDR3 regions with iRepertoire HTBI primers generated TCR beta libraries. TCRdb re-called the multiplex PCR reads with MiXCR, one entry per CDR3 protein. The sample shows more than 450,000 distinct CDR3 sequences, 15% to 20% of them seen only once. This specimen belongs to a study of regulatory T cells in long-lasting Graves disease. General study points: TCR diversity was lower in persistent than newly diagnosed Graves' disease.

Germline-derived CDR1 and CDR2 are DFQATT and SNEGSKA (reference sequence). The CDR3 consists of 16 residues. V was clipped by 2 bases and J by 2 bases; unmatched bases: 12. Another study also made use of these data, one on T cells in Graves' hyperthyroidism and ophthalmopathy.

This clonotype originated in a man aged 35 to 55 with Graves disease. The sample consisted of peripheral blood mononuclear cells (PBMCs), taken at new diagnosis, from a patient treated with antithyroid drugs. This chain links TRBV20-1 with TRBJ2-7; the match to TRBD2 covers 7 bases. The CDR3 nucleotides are TGCAGTGCTAGAACCAAAACTCTAGCGGCCCCCTACGAGCAGTACTTC. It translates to CSARTKTLAAPYEQYF.